The rows below give T cell receptor beta chains drawn from one sample of a study of Graves' ophthalmopathy and Graves' hyperthyroidism. TCRdb recomputed calls from the multiplex PCR reads with MiXCR, one row per CDR3 protein. The table records about 620,000 distinct CDR3 sequences, 22% of them present only once. The sequenced sample was peripheral blood. These receptors were collected from a woman between 18 and 29 years old with stable Graves' hyperthyroidism. Some clones in this sample may be carry-over from other donors' samples. Each CDR3 is given with its conserved first and last residue. D genes are given only for firm matches. Where a row states a size, it is once, few, many or the class of an expanded clone; other rows omit it.

J gene: TRBJ2-5
V gene: TRBV28
clone size: many
D gene: .
CDR3 DNA: TGTGCCAGCAGTCCCAGGGGAAGGCAAGAGACCCAGTACTTC
CDR3 protein: CASSPRGRQETQYF

J gene: TRBJ2-5
V gene: TRBV30
clone size: .
D gene: .
CDR3 DNA: TGTGCCTGGAGTGTGGGACTCATCCGAGAGACCCAGTACTTC
CDR3 protein: CAWSVGLIRETQYF

J gene: TRBJ2-2
V gene: TRBV11-2
clone size: many
D gene: .
CDR3 DNA: TGTGCCAGCAGCTTGGACCGGAACACCGGGGAGCTGTTTTTT
CDR3 protein: CASSLDRNTGELFF

J gene: TRBJ2-2
V gene: TRBV19
clone size: few
D gene: .
CDR3 DNA: TGTGCCAGTAGTATTACGGGGGGCCGGGAGCTGTTTTTT
CDR3 protein: CASSITGGRELFF

J gene: TRBJ2-5
V gene: TRBV20-1
clone size: once
D gene: TRBD1
CDR3 DNA: TGCAGTGTTAAGGACAGGACCCAAGAGACCCAGTACTTC
CDR3 protein: CSVKDRTQETQYF

J gene: TRBJ2-5
V gene: TRBV11-2
clone size: many
D gene: .
CDR3 DNA: TGTGCCAGCAGCTTAGCTCGGTGGGAGACCCAGTACTTC
CDR3 protein: CASSLARWETQYF

J gene: TRBJ2-2
V gene: TRBV6-5
clone size: many
D gene: TRBD1
CDR3 DNA: TGTGCCAGCAGCGCCGGGACAGGGGACACCGGGGAGCTGTTTTTT
CDR3 protein: CASSAGTGDTGELFF

J gene: TRBJ1-2
V gene: TRBV20-1
clone size: many
D gene: TRBD1
CDR3 DNA: TGCAGTGCTAGCCGGACAGGGACTGGCTACACCTTC
CDR3 protein: CSASRTGTGYTF

J gene: TRBJ2-5
V gene: TRBV19
clone size: many
D gene: .
CDR3 DNA: TGTGCCAGTAGTATAGCCCCCTTTGTGAGGGCTCAAGAGACCCAGTACTTC
CDR3 protein: CASSIAPFVRAQETQYF

J gene: TRBJ1-1
V gene: TRBV12-3/TRBV12-4
clone size: .
D gene: .
CDR3 DNA: TGTGCCAGCAGTTTGGGAGGTTCTCTAATCACTGAAGCTTTCTTT
CDR3 protein: CASSLGGSLITEAFF

J gene: TRBJ2-5
V gene: TRBV20-1
clone size: many
D gene: .
CDR3 DNA: TGCAGTGCTAGTACTAGGGCAGAAGAGACCCAGTACTTC
CDR3 protein: CSASTRAEETQYF

J gene: TRBJ1-5
V gene: TRBV2
clone size: many
D gene: TRBD1
CDR3 DNA: TGTGCCAGCAGTGAAGGTACAGGGGGAGGGCAGCCCCAGCATTTT
CDR3 protein: CASSEGTGGGQPQHF

J gene: TRBJ2-7
V gene: TRBV14
clone size: many
D gene: .
CDR3 DNA: TGTGCCAGCAGCCAAGGAGCCCAGGGCCTAGCCTACGAGCAGTACTTC
CDR3 protein: CASSQGAQGLAYEQYF

J gene: TRBJ1-1
V gene: TRBV7-6
clone size: many
D gene: .
CDR3 DNA: TGTGCCAGCATCCCTACATTGGGGAGAGGAGGGACTGAAGCTTTCTTT
CDR3 protein: CASIPTLGRGGTEAFF

J gene: TRBJ2-7
V gene: TRBV6-2/TRBV6-3
clone size: many
D gene: TRBD1
CDR3 DNA: TGTGCCAGCAGGGGTGGACAGGCTTACTACGAGCAGTACTTC
CDR3 protein: CASRGGQAYYEQYF

J gene: TRBJ1-1
V gene: TRBV14
clone size: .
D gene: .
CDR3 DNA: TGTGCCAGCAGCCTCGGGGGGGTTGTCACTGAAGCTTTCTTT
CDR3 protein: CASSLGGVVTEAFF

J gene: TRBJ1-2
V gene: TRBV30
clone size: .
D gene: .
CDR3 DNA: TGTGCCTGGACCCCCAGGGATGGCTACACCTTC
CDR3 protein: CAWTPRDGYTF

J gene: TRBJ1-1
V gene: TRBV6-1
clone size: .
D gene: .
CDR3 DNA: TGTGCCAGCAGTGAAGCGGGCGGGGAAGATGAAGCTTTCTTT
CDR3 protein: CASSEAGGEDEAFF

J gene: TRBJ1-2
V gene: TRBV5-1
clone size: many
D gene: .
CDR3 DNA: TGCGCCAGCAGCTTGGAGTCTAACTATGGCTACACCTTC
CDR3 protein: CASSLESNYGYTF

J gene: TRBJ2-7
V gene: TRBV12-3/TRBV12-4
clone size: many
D gene: .
CDR3 DNA: TGTGCCAGCAGTCTCGCCCCTGGGGGCGAGCAGTACTTC
CDR3 protein: CASSLAPGGEQYF

J gene: TRBJ1-1
V gene: TRBV10-3
clone size: many
D gene: TRBD1
CDR3 DNA: TGTGCCATCAGTGGACAGGGTGGGGACACTGAAGCTTTCTTT
CDR3 protein: CAISGQGGDTEAFF

J gene: TRBJ2-2
V gene: TRBV7-2
clone size: .
D gene: .
CDR3 DNA: TGTGCCAGCAGCCCCGGGGGCTCGGCTGCCGGGGAGCTGTTTTTT
CDR3 protein: CASSPGGSAAGELFF

J gene: TRBJ2-7
V gene: TRBV7-8
clone size: .
D gene: .
CDR3 DNA: TGTGCCAGCAGCTTAGCTGGGAGGCGTTACGAGCAGTACTTC
CDR3 protein: CASSLAGRRYEQYF

J gene: TRBJ1-5
V gene: TRBV11-2
clone size: many
D gene: TRBD1
CDR3 DNA: TGTGCCAGCAGCGAACTAGCAATTTACGGGACAGGGTTGGGTCAGCCCCAGCATTTT
CDR3 protein: CASSELAIYGTGLGQPQHF

J gene: TRBJ2-6
V gene: TRBV28
clone size: many
D gene: TRBD2
CDR3 DNA: TGTGCCAGCAGCACCCCGGGACTAGGCTCTGGGGCCAACGTCCTGACTTTC
CDR3 protein: CASSTPGLGSGANVLTF

J gene: TRBJ2-5
V gene: TRBV5-1
clone size: many
D gene: TRBD1
CDR3 DNA: TGCGCCAGCAGCGCTCGGGACAGGGAGGAGACCCAGTACTTC
CDR3 protein: CASSARDREETQYF

J gene: TRBJ1-2
V gene: TRBV6-9
clone size: few
D gene: TRBD1
CDR3 DNA: TGTGCCAGCGTCCGACAGGGAAACTCCGACTATGGCTACACCTTC
CDR3 protein: CASVRQGNSDYGYTF

J gene: TRBJ2-5
V gene: TRBV6-1
clone size: .
D gene: .
CDR3 DNA: TGTGCCAGCAGTGTTGGCGTACAAGAGACCCAGTACTTC
CDR3 protein: CASSVGVQETQYF